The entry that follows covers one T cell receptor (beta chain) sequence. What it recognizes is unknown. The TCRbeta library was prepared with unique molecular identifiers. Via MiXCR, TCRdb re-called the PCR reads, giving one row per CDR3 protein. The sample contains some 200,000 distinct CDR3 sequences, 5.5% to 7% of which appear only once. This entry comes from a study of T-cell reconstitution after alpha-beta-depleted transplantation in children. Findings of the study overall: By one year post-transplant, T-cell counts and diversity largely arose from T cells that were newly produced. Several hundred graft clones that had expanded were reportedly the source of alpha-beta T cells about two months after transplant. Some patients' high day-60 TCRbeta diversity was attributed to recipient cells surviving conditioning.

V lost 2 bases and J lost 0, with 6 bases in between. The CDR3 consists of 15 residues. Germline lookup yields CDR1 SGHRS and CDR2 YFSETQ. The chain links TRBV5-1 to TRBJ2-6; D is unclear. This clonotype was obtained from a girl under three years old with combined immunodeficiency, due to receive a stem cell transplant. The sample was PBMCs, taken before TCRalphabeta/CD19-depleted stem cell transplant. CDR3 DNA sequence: TGCGCCAGCAGCTTTGACTTCTCTGGGGCCAACGTCCTGACTTTC. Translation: CASSFDFSGANVLTF.